These 23 T cell receptor beta chains were sequenced from one sample in a study of blood T cell repertoires in COVID-19. Some clones are missing from TCRdb's copy, which holds only in-frame ones; the method was immunoSEQ multiplex PCR. The top ten clones hold roughly 37% of a sample with about 92,000 clones, about 85% of them seen once. Sequencing input: peripheral blood. The source of these receptors is a man aged 80 or over with acute or convalescent COVID-19.

This chain uses TRBV6-5 with TRBJ2-5; 10 nucleotides line up with TRBD1. After removal of 4 bases from V and 5 bases from J, the junction contained 7 bases not matched to a gene. The length of the CDR3 is 15 residues. Germline V gene sequence: CDR1 MNHEY, CDR2 SVGAGI. The CDR3 DNA follows: TGTGCCAGCAGTTTTTCCGGGACAGGGGCCGAGACCCAGTACTTC. Translating gives CASSFSGTGAETQYF.

The genes are TRBV9 and TRBJ1-3; the match to TRBD1 covers 10 bases. Germline-derived CDR1 and CDR2 are SGDLS and YYNGEE. The CDR3 covers 16 residues. V shed 0 bases, J shed 3 bases, and the junction held 3 bases outside the gene matches. CDR3 loop: CASSVEGTGVGNTIYF. The CDR3 DNA follows: TGTGCCAGCAGCGTAGAAGGGACAGGGGTTGGAAACACCATATATTTT.

This chain links TRBV5-1 with TRBJ2-5, with 8 nucleotides matching TRBD2. The V segment lost 0 bases and the J segment 8 bases; nucleotides outside the gene matches: 12. CDR3 length: 16 residues. Germline-derived CDR1 and CDR2 are SGHRS and YFSETQ. The CDR3 nucleotides read TGCGCCAGCAGCTTGGAGCCCGCGGGAGGTTCCGGAACCCAGTACTTC. It codes for CASSLEPAGGSGTQYF.

This sequence joins TRBV29-1 and TRBJ1-5, with D perhaps matching TRBD1 (5 bases). The CDR3 has 15 amino acids. Germline V gene sequence: CDR1 SQVTM, CDR2 ANQGSEA. V lost 6 bases and J lost 2, with 17 bases in between. The CDR3 nucleotides are TGCAGCGTACGGGGGGGGGTTGACGGCAATCAGCCCCAGCATTTT. Encoded protein: CSVRGGVDGNQPQHF.

The chain carries TRBV6-5 and TRBJ2-3, with D possibly matching TRBD2 (6 bases). Between the trimmed V and J ends, which lost 10 bases and 5 bases, there was a span of 10 bases. Per germline, CDR1 MNHEY and CDR2 SVGAGI. This CDR3 contains 11 residues. Here the CDR3 reads CANPGGDTQYF. The DNA for the CDR3 is TGTGCCAACCCCGGGGGAGATACGCAGTATTTT.

CDR3 protein: CASSARGGDRYSNQPQHF. CDR3 bases: TGTGCCAGCAGCGCCCGGGGGGGGGACCGGTATAGCAATCAGCCCCAGCATTTT. The genes are TRBV21-1 and TRBJ1-5. TRBV21-1 represents a pseudogene. The CDR3 is 18 residues long.

CDR3 nucleotide sequence: TGCGCCAGCAGCGTGAGAGTGATGGGACAAGGGGTGAATGAGCAGTTCTTC. Translation: CASSVRVMGQGVNEQFF. This chain uses TRBV5-1 with TRBJ2-1, with a weak D call TRBD1 (6 bases). V was pared by 4 bases and J by 7 bases, with 24 bases between. Germline loops: CDR1 SGHRS, CDR2 YFSETQ. This CDR3 spans 17 amino acids.

As for this clone: Germline is not matched at one junction end, which may reflect a read error. The chain combines TRBV28 with TRBJ2-6; D may be TRBD1 (5 bases). This CDR3 spans 15 amino acids. Germline V gene sequence: CDR1 MDHEN, CDR2 SYDVKM. CDR3 in amino acids: CASRPQGSRANVLTF. CDR3 in DNA: TGTGCCAGCAGACCGCAGGGCTCTCGGGCCAACGTCCTGACTTTC.

This clone was counted between two and nine times. The chain links TRBV9 to TRBJ1-2; 10 nucleotides line up with TRBD1. CDR3 length: 14 residues. Trimming removed 4 bases from V and 8 bases from J; junction bases left unmatched: 8. In germline, CDR1 is SGDLS, CDR2 YYNGEE. The CDR3 loop is CASSIGTGEYGYTF. The CDR3 DNA sequence: TGTGCCAGCAGCATAGGGACAGGGGAGTACGGCTACACCTTC.

The rearrangement joins TRBV19 to TRBJ1-5; D is perhaps TRBD1 (5 bases). V gave up 6 bases and J gave up 2 bases, with 20 bases separating them. The CDR3 runs to 17 residues. Germline values: CDR1 LNHDA, CDR2 SQIVND (reference sequence). This CDR3 reads CASRKTGGFSGNQPQHF. In DNA form, the CDR3 reads TGTGCCAGTAGAAAGACGGGGGGTTTTTCGGGCAATCAGCCCCAGCATTTT.

The chain couples TRBV4-3 to TRBJ1-5; 10 nucleotides line up with TRBD1. V dropped 1 base and J dropped 6; count of bases not matched to a gene: 3. The CDR3 consists of 15 residues. The germline V gene encodes CDR1 LGHNA and CDR2 YSLEER. CDR3 loop: CASSQGQGAGQPQHF. In DNA form, the CDR3 reads TGCGCCAGCAGCCAAGGACAGGGGGCAGGTCAGCCCCAGCATTTT.

J is TRBJ1-3 and V is TRBV5-1; D possibly corresponds to TRBD1 (5 bases). CDR1 is SGHRS, CDR2 YFSETQ, per germline. V shed 1 base and J shed 4 bases, with 12 bases lying between them. The CDR3 loop spans 15 amino acids. The CDR3 nucleotides read TGCGCCAGCAGCTTGTCAGGAGCAGGGGGAAACACCATATATTTT. Protein product: CASSLSGAGGNTIYF.

This chain uses TRBV7-2 with TRBJ1-5, with D perhaps TRBD1 (5 bases). Germline loops: CDR1 SGHTA, CDR2 FQGNSA. Trimming took 5 bases from V and 2 from J, leaving 13 bases between them. This CDR3 has 15 amino acids. In nucleotides, the CDR3 is TGTGCCAGCAGCACCGACGCGGGGCGCAATCAGCCCCAGCATTTT. Protein: CASSTDAGRNQPQHF.

The rearrangement links TRBV20-1 to TRBJ2-5, with D unclear. Germline CDR1 is DFQATT and CDR2 is SNEGSKA (reference sequence). The CDR3 is 11 amino acids. V was shortened by 1 base and J by 9 bases, with 9 bases between the two germline ends. In DNA, the CDR3 is TGCAGTGCTAGAGCCCCTGCGGCCCAGTACTTC. Protein product: CSARAPAAQYF.

The gene calls are TRBV5-1 and TRBJ1-4; 7 bases map to TRBD1. V lost 6 bases and J lost 2; bases outside the gene matches: 7. Germline CDR1 reads SGHRS; CDR2 reads YFSETQ. The CDR3 extends over 15 amino acids. The CDR3 protein is CASKGAGGTNEKLFF. CDR3 DNA: TGCGCCAGCAAAGGGGCAGGGGGTACTAATGAAAAACTGTTTTTT.

This chain connects TRBV28 to TRBJ1-6, with D possibly matching TRBD1 (5 bases). Germline V CDR1 and CDR2: MDHEN, SYDVKM. This CDR3 spans 15 amino acids. Trimming pared 10 bases from V and 0 bases from J, leaving 13 bases between. CDR3 residues: CATPGGSSYNSPLHF. The CDR3 coding sequence is TGTGCCACCCCTGGGGGGAGCTCCTATAATTCACCCCTCCACTTT.

This chain links TRBV5-1 with TRBJ1-1; D unclear. The length of the CDR3 is 16 residues. CDR1 and CDR2 (germline): SGHRS, YFSETQ. The V end lost 1 base, the J end lost 2 bases, and 15 bases lay between the germline ends. Written as DNA, the CDR3 is TGCGCCAGCAGCTTGCCCGGGTGGGGAGTAAACACTGAAGCTTTCTTT. This gives the protein CASSLPGWGVNTEAFF.

CDR3 nucleotides: TGTGCCAGCAGTTTCTCCCCCGACGAGCAGTACTTC. Translation gives CASSFSPDEQYF. This sequence joins TRBV6-2 or TRBV6-3 and TRBJ2-7, with D hard to call. V shed 4 bases and J shed 5 bases, with 9 bases lying between them. The germline gives CDR1 MNHEY, CDR2 SVGEGT. The CDR3 runs to 12 residues.

The V gene is TRBV5-1, the J gene TRBJ1-5; D might be TRBD1 (6 bases). CDR1 SGHRS and CDR2 YFSETQ come from the germline V gene. V was clipped by 0 bases and J by 4 bases, with 8 bases between them. CDR3 length: 14 residues. The CDR3 DNA reads TGCGCCAGCAGCTTGGAGGGGGGGAATCAGCCCCAGCATTTT. This encodes CASSLEGGNQPQHF.

V is TRBV9 and J is TRBJ2-3, with 9 bases matching TRBD2. Losses at the gene ends were 0 bases for V and 3 bases for J; bases not matched to a gene: 8. Germline CDR1 and CDR2: SGDLS and YYNGEE. This CDR3 is built from 17 residues. The CDR3 loop is CASSVGLWREGTDTQYF. In DNA form, the CDR3 reads TGTGCCAGCAGCGTAGGGCTCTGGCGGGAGGGGACAGATACGCAGTATTTT.

The CDR3 bases are TGCAGCGTTGAGACAGGAAATACGAATGGCGGGCAGTACTTC. Its protein product is CSVETGNTNGGQYF. This chain uses TRBV29-1 with TRBJ2-7; D may be TRBD1 (6 bases). CDR3 length: 14 amino acids. Between the trimmed V and J ends, which lost 3 bases and 9 bases, there was a span of 21 bases. Germline CDR1 reads SQVTM; CDR2 reads ANQGSEA.

This clone showed up just a few times. The V gene is TRBV7-2, the J gene TRBJ2-2, with TRBD2 identical over 14 bases. Germline loops: CDR1 SGHTA, CDR2 FQGNSA. The CDR3 length is 17 residues. Trimming removed 2 bases from V and 6 bases from J; junction bases left unmatched: 5. DNA for the CDR3: TGTGCCAGCAGCTTACTGGGACTAGCGGGAGTCTCCGGGGAGCTGTTTTTT. This encodes CASSLLGLAGVSGELFF.

The V call is TRBV5-1, the J call TRBJ2-1; 8 positions match TRBD1. With 5 bases clipped from V and 10 bases from J, the junction kept 5 bases outside the gene matches. The CDR3 is 12 amino acids. Germline V gives CDR1 SGHRS, CDR2 YFSETQ. CDR3 DNA: TGCGCCAGCAGTTCTCAGGGGGCCGAGCAGTTCTTC. This codes for CASSSQGAEQFF.